A single sample is the source of the 23 T cell receptor beta chains below, sequenced in a study of shared clonotypes between healthy human individuals. TCRdb's table, derived via immunoSEQ multiplex PCR, lists solely in-frame clones and lacks some. Of about 1.1 million clones in the sample, roughly 80% were seen once. Sequencing input: memory CD4+ T cells from PBMCs. Noted subset: CD45RA-negative fraction. These receptors originate from a man aged 18 to 30 in good health. Some clones in this sample may be carry-over from other donors' samples.

The chain carries TRBV7-3 and TRBJ2-5, with D possibly being TRBD1 or TRBD2 (6 bases each). V dropped 2 bases and J dropped 1 base, with 11 bases sitting between them. This CDR3 is 15 amino acids long. Germline V gene data show CDR1 as SGHTA and CDR2 as FQGTGA. The CDR3, as DNA: TGTGCCAGCAGCTTAGGGGGGCAGTCCCAAGAGACCCAGTACTTC. Translation gives CASSLGGQSQETQYF.

This chain joins TRBV19 and TRBJ1-5; D is unclear. The V gene's germline CDR1 is LNHDA and CDR2 SQIVND (reference sequence). Trimming took off 3 bases at V and 7 bases at J, with 16 bases between the two ends. The CDR3 is 15 amino acids. In DNA form, the CDR3 reads TGTGCCAGTAGTATTCCGGACGGAGCGTACCAGCCCCAGCATTTT. It yields the protein CASSIPDGAYQPQHF.

The genes are TRBV6-1 and TRBJ1-5; D ambiguous. Trimming took off 8 bases at V and 0 bases at J, with 11 bases between the two ends. The CDR3 length is 14 residues. Germline values: CDR1 MNHNS, CDR2 SASEGT. CDR3 amino acids: CASLEAYSNQPQHF. The CDR3 DNA follows: TGTGCCAGCCTAGAAGCGTATAGCAATCAGCCCCAGCATTTT.

This clone has just a few counts. The chain recombines TRBV7-2 with TRBJ1-1; TRBD1 might be the D (5 bases). Trimming pared 1 base from V and 1 base from J, leaving 7 bases between. Germline V gene sequence: CDR1 SGHTA, CDR2 FQGNSA. The CDR3 length is 14 residues. CDR3 sequence reads: CASSLGQTNTEAFF. CDR3 bases: TGTGCCAGCAGCTTAGGACAGACGAACACTGAAGCTTTCTTT.

This clone was found many times. The chain has TRBV10-1 and TRBJ2-5; D is perhaps TRBD2 (5 bases). CDR1 WNHNN and CDR2 SYGVQD come from the germline V gene (reference sequence). Trimming shortened V by 6 bases and J by 3 bases, and 14 bases separated the two germline ends. CDR3 length equals 14 residues. CDR3 nucleotide sequence: TGCGCCAGCAGCCAATTTCGGGGTGAAGAGACCCAGTACTTC. Protein sequence: CASSQFRGEETQYF.

This clone occurred a few times. The sample has other DNA sequences that encode this CDR3 too. This chain uses TRBV2 with TRBJ2-7, with 8 nucleotides matching TRBD2. CDR1 is SNHLY, CDR2 FYNNEI, per germline. The CDR3 totals 13 residues. Trimming took 4 bases from V and 3 from J; bases not matched to a gene: 2. The CDR3 sequence is CASSGGLVYEQYF. The CDR3 nucleotides are TGTGCCAGCAGTGGGGGACTAGTCTACGAGCAGTACTTC.

J is TRBJ1-1 and V is TRBV7-2; TRBD1 is a possible D gene (6 bases). V was cut by 3 bases and J by 4 bases, with 12 bases left in between. This CDR3 spans 14 amino acids. Germline CDR1 reads SGHTA; CDR2 reads FQGNSA. DNA of the CDR3: TGTGCCAGCAGCTTTTGGGGGGCGGGCACTGAAGCTTTCTTT. Translating it yields CASSFWGAGTEAFF. Supplemented by reference TRBV7-2 and TRBJ1-1, the full variable domain reads GAGVSQSPSNKVTEKGKDVELRCDPISGHTALYWYRQSLGQGLEFLIYFQGNSAPDKSGLPSDRFSAERTGGSVSTLTIQRTQQEDSAVYLCASSFWGAGTEAFFGQGTRLTVV.

The V call is TRBV5-4, the J call TRBJ1-3; D is unclear. This CDR3 has 15 residues. The V gene's germline CDR1 is SGHNT and CDR2 YYREEE (reference sequence). V shed 0 bases and J shed 1 base, with 8 bases lying between them. Written as DNA, the CDR3 is TGTGCCAGCAGCTTGGGGAAAGGGTCTGGAAACACCATATATTTT. It specifies CASSLGKGSGNTIYF. Based on the CDR3 plus reference TRBV5-4 and TRBJ1-3, the full variable domain is ETGVTQSPTHLIKTRGQQVTLRCSSQSGHNTVSWYQQALGQGPQFIFQYYREEENGRGNFPPRFSGLQFPNYSSELNVNALELDDSALYLCASSLGKGSGNTIYFGEGSWLTVV.

The chain links TRBV15 to TRBJ2-7; TRBD1 matches 9 bases. J gave up 4 bases and V 3 bases, and 4 bases lay outside the gene matches. The CDR3 covers 14 residues. CDR1 is LNHNV, CDR2 YYDKDF, per germline (reference sequence). The CDR3 DNA sequence: TGTGCCACCAGCAGGGTGGGGACAGGGTACGAGCAGTACTTC. Protein: CATSRVGTGYEQYF.

The genes are TRBV20-1 and TRBJ2-3, with TRBD1 matching over 10 bases. Germline V gene lookup returns CDR1 DFQATT and CDR2 SNEGSKA (reference sequence). CDR3 length equals 11 residues. The CDR3 sequence: CSEDRGDTQYF. DNA of the CDR3: TGCAGCGAGGACAGGGGGGATACGCAGTATTTT.

This clone was detected only once. A single base separates this from a much larger clone, so it may be a read error. The rearrangement joins TRBV29-1 to TRBJ2-3; D not certain. Germline loops: CDR1 SQVTM, CDR2 ANQGSEA. The V gene lost 4 bases and the J gene lost 0 bases, with 14 bases spanning the gap. There are 15 residues in the CDR3. For the CDR3, the DNA is TGCAGCGTTGTCTTGCAGGTAACTAGCACAGATACGCAGTATTTT. Its translation: CSVVLQVTSTDTQYF.

This clone was counted a few times. V and J are TRBV6-5 and TRBJ1-5; a weak D match, TRBD1 (5 bases). Germline assignment: CDR1 MNHEY and CDR2 SVGAGI. V was pared by 5 bases and J by 7 bases, with 18 bases between. The length of the CDR3 is 15 residues. CDR3 in amino acids: CASSAGTSSVQPQHF. The CDR3 DNA reads TGTGCCAGCAGTGCCGGGACCTCATCGGTGCAGCCCCAGCATTTT.

This clone has just a few counts. The genes are TRBV7-9 and TRBJ2-3; TRBD2 aligns across 9 bases. V shed 5 bases, J shed 2 bases, and the junction held 5 bases outside the gene matches. Germline V gives CDR1 SEHNR, CDR2 FQNEAQ (reference sequence). The CDR3 runs 15 residues. The CDR3 is CASSLGLAHTDTQYF. CDR3 nucleotide sequence: TGTGCCAGCAGCCTGGGACTAGCTCACACAGATACGCAGTATTTT.

The chain is built from TRBV12-2 and TRBJ1-2. TRBV12-2 is deemed a pseudogene. The CDR3 spans 14 residues. CDR3 in amino acids: CASRPPRARTGYTF. The CDR3 nucleotides are TGTGCAAGTCGCCCCCCGAGGGCCCGGACCGGCTACACCTTC.

This chain connects TRBV11-2 to TRBJ2-7; 7 bases match TRBD2. J lost 5 bases, V lost 5 bases, and 9 bases had no gene match. Germline V gene lookup returns CDR1 SGHAT and CDR2 FQNNGV. This CDR3 spans 14 amino acids. This CDR3 reads CASSPGLRVDEQYF. The CDR3 DNA follows: TGTGCCAGCAGCCCGGGACTAAGGGTAGACGAGCAGTACTTC.

The rearrangement links TRBV9 to TRBJ2-3; a weak D match, TRBD2 (6 bases). The V gene lost 3 bases and the J gene lost 8 bases, with 10 bases spanning the gap. The CDR3 runs 12 residues. Germline lookup yields CDR1 SGDLS and CDR2 YYNGEE. The CDR3 spells CASSAKGGTQYF. CDR3 in DNA: TGTGCCAGCAGCGCCAAGGGAGGTACGCAGTATTTT.

The CDR3 region has the DNA TGTGCCAGTAGTAGCCCGGACAGGGGGTGGGAGACCCAGTACTTC. This encodes CASSSPDRGWETQYF. This chain links TRBV19 with TRBJ2-5; the match to TRBD1 covers 10 bases. Germline CDR1 LNHDA, CDR2 SQIVND (reference sequence). V shed 4 bases and J 5 bases; nucleotides not matched to a gene: 7. This CDR3 region has 15 residues.

V is TRBV5-1 and J is TRBJ2-5; tentatively, D is TRBD2 (5 bases). The CDR3 has 14 amino acids. Germline CDR1 reads SGHRS; CDR2 reads YFSETQ. V was clipped by 2 bases and J by 1 base, with 9 bases between them. As DNA, the CDR3 is TGCGCCAGCAGCTTAATACGGGGCCAAGAGACCCAGTACTTC. Protein sequence: CASSLIRGQETQYF.

Only a few counts were recorded for this clone. The identical CDR3 is also encoded by other nucleotide sequences in the sample. This chain uses TRBV7-3 with TRBJ2-3, with TRBD1 as a possible D gene (6 bases). Germline CDR1 and CDR2: SGHTA and FQGTGA. The CDR3 sequence is 14 residues long. V was cut by 2 bases and J by 2 bases, with 8 bases left in between. For the CDR3, the DNA is TGTGCCAGCAGCTTAGGACAGTCCACAGATACGCAGTATTTT. Protein sequence: CASSLGQSTDTQYF.

V usage is TRBV11-2 and J usage is TRBJ1-5; maybe TRBD1 (5 bases). Germline V gene sequence: CDR1 SGHAT, CDR2 FQNNGV. This CDR3 spans 13 amino acids. The germline V and J ends were trimmed by 4 bases and 4 bases, with 8 bases remaining between them. CDR3 bases: TGTGCCAGCAGCTGGACAACAAATCAGCCCCAGCATTTT. Amino acid sequence: CASSWTTNQPQHF.

The chain combines TRBV7-7 with TRBJ2-2; weak D call: TRBD2 (5 bases). From germline, CDR1 is SSHAT and CDR2 FNYEAQ (reference sequence). The CDR3 sequence is 16 residues long. V shed 4 bases and J shed 1 base, with 13 bases lying between them. CDR3 protein: CASSSEEGWNTGELFF. The CDR3 DNA reads as TGTGCCAGCAGCTCGGAAGAGGGTTGGAACACCGGGGAGCTGTTTTTT.

This chain uses TRBV6-4 with TRBJ2-1, with D perhaps TRBD2 (5 bases). Trimming cost V 10 bases and J 7 bases, with 20 bases left between them. This CDR3 comprises 14 residues. In germline, CDR1 is MRHNA, CDR2 SNTAGT. The CDR3 nucleotides are TGTGCCAACACCGGGATCGTGGGTTGGAATGAGCAGTTCTTC. Protein sequence: CANTGIVGWNEQFF.

This clone was seen repeatedly, ten times or more. The chain links TRBV9 to TRBJ2-7; no firm D call. The CDR3 runs 12 residues. Germline CDR1 reads SGDLS; CDR2 reads YYNGEE. With 3 bases removed from V and 5 bases from J, the gap between germline ends came to 9 bases. CDR3 DNA sequence: TGTGCCAGCAGCGCCGAAGGGCACGAGCAGTACTTC. Translation: CASSAEGHEQYF.